What follows are 14 T cell receptor beta chains derived from one specimen sequenced in a study of CD4 and CD8 cells across lung adenocarcinoma regions. Each CDR3 protein is one row after TCRdb ran MiXCR on the PCR reads. The sample has 5,000 to 6,500 distinct CDR3 sequences, roughly 45% seen once. Material: CD8+ T cells from the margin of a lung tumor. The source of these receptors is a male donor with lung adenocarcinoma. The CD4 and CD8 labels of this study may be unreliable.

This clonotype was counted many times. The rearrangement links TRBV6-5 to TRBJ1-2; TRBD1 aligns across 8 bases. CDR1 is MNHEY, CDR2 SVGAGI, per germline. CDR3 size: 17 residues. Trimming cost V 2 bases and J 4 bases; bases outside gene matches: 12. The CDR3 protein is CASSYTWTGRKAYGYTF. The CDR3, as DNA: TGTGCCAGCAGTTACACCTGGACAGGGAGGAAGGCCTATGGCTACACCTTC.

The J gene is TRBJ2-1, the V gene TRBV27; 7 bases are a match to TRBD2. After removal of 1 base from V and 5 bases from J, the junction contained 5 bases not matched to a gene. The V gene's germline CDR1 is MNHEY and CDR2 SMNVEV (reference sequence). The length of the CDR3 is 15 residues. The CDR3, as DNA: TGTGCCAGCAGTTTATGGTGGGAGGGCCACAATGAGCAGTTCTTC. This sequence encodes CASSLWWEGHNEQFF.

This clonotype showed up just once. V and J are TRBV7-2 and TRBJ2-4; D unclear. In germline, CDR1 is SGHTA, CDR2 FQGNSA. V dropped 5 bases and J dropped 13 bases, with 24 bases sitting between them. The CDR3 length is 15 residues. CDR3: CASSRGLSPYNEQYF. Here the CDR3 DNA reads TGTGCCAGCAGCCGCGGTCTAAGTCCCTACAATGAGCAGTACTTC. Full variable domain (outside the CDR3, taken from reference TRBV7-2 and TRBJ2-4): GAGVSQSPSNKVTEKGKDVELRCDPISGHTALYWYRQSLGQGLEFLIYFQGNSAPDKSGLPSDRFSAERTGGSVSTLTIQRTQQEDSAVYLCASSRGLSPYNEQYFGAGTRLSVL.

Of note for this clonotype: The junction shows a germline mismatch at one end, possibly a read error. The chain carries TRBV27 and TRBJ2-3, with D tentatively TRBD1 (6 bases). This CDR3 is 17 amino acids long. Germline CDR1 MNHEY, CDR2 SMNVEV (reference sequence). The DNA of the CDR3 is TGTGCCAGCAGTTTGGGGCCCGGGACACGGGGCACAGATACGCAGTACTTT. It encodes CASSLGPGTRGTDTQYF.

This clonotype was seen a few times. The CDR3 region has the DNA TGTGCCAGCACTGGGGGGGGTGGTGAGCAGTTCTTC. This codes for CASTGGGGEQFF. This chain joins TRBV7-6 and TRBJ2-1; 7 bases map to TRBD2. The CDR3 consists of 12 residues. Germline V gene sequence: CDR1 SGHVS, CDR2 FNYEAQ. With V trimmed by 7 bases and J by 9 bases, 6 bases remained unmatched.

This clonotype has a handful of counts. The rearrangement joins TRBV6-1 to TRBJ1-2, with D possibly matching TRBD1 (5 bases). V was trimmed by 2 bases and J by 4 bases, leaving 8 bases between them. CDR3 length: 13 amino acids. The germline CDR1 and CDR2 sequences are MNHNS and SASEGT. The CDR3 loop reads CASSEMGGYGYTF. The CDR3 bases are TGTGCCAGCAGTGAAATGGGGGGCTATGGCTACACCTTC.

About this clonotype: At one end the junction does not follow the germline gene, possibly because of a read error. CDR3 sequence (DNA): TGTGCCAGCAGTTACTCGACTAGCGGGGGGCAAGAGTCCCAACTCTTC. Protein: CASSYSTSGGQESQLF. The rearrangement joins TRBV6-5 to TRBJ2-5; TRBD2 agrees at 13 bases. This CDR3 contains 16 residues. From germline, CDR1 is MNHEY and CDR2 SVGAGI.

This clonotype was recorded a few times. The genes are TRBV4-1 and TRBJ2-5; 11 nucleotides match TRBD1. CDR3 length equals 16 residues. CDR1 and CDR2 (germline): MGHRA, YSYEKL. V gave up 1 base and J gave up 5 bases; unmatched junction bases: 6. The CDR3 reads CASSQGWDRGGETQYF. In DNA, the CDR3 is TGCGCCAGCAGCCAAGGCTGGGACAGGGGGGGGGAGACCCAGTACTTC.

The CDR3 nucleotides read TGCAGTGCTAGAGACCCCAGGGCTAGCGGGAGTAGAGAGCAGTTCTTC. Protein sequence: CSARDPRASGSREQFF. V and J are TRBV20-1 and TRBJ2-1; 10 bases match TRBD2. V lost 0 bases, J lost 10 bases, and 12 bases stayed unmatched. The CDR3 has 16 residues. Germline V gene lookup returns CDR1 DFQATT and CDR2 SNEGSKA (reference sequence).

This chain joins TRBV10-3 and TRBJ2-7, with 13 bases that match TRBD2. The CDR3 loop spans 17 amino acids. Per the germline V gene, CDR1 is ENHRY and CDR2 is SYGVKD. Germline trimming cut 4 bases from V and 1 base from J; bases unmatched to any gene: 7. The CDR3 sequence: CAISGTSGRAGSYEQYF. In DNA form, the CDR3 reads TGTGCCATCAGTGGTACTAGCGGGAGGGCCGGTTCCTACGAGCAGTACTTC.

CDR3 DNA: TGTGCCAGCAGGACGGGCCGGGGCCCCTACGAGCAGTACTTC. It specifies CASRTGRGPYEQYF. The chain combines TRBV6-1 with TRBJ2-1; tentatively, D is TRBD1 or TRBD2 (5 bases each). The DNA end lines up better with TRBJ2-7; the J call may be wrong. The CDR3 runs to 14 residues. Germline-derived CDR1 and CDR2 are MNHNS and SASEGT.

This clonotype was counted many times. The J gene is TRBJ2-1, the V gene TRBV7-2, with D possibly matching TRBD2 (5 bases). The J call may be incorrect, as the DNA end agrees better with TRBJ2-5. CDR1 is SGHTA and CDR2 is FQGNSA in the germline V gene. The CDR3 is 13 amino acids. The CDR3 region is CASSFHGEETQYF. CDR3 DNA: TGTGCCAGCAGCTTCCACGGGGAAGAGACCCAGTACTTC.

This rearrangement joins TRBV6-1 to TRBJ1-2, with 8 bases identical to TRBD1. The length of the CDR3 is 11 residues. The J segment lost 7 bases and the V segment lost 6 bases, leaving 1 base of the junction unmatched. The germline V gene encodes CDR1 MNHNS and CDR2 SASEGT. The CDR3 reads CASRTGGGYTF. The DNA of the CDR3 is TGTGCCAGCAGAACAGGGGGTGGCTACACCTTC.

The V call is TRBV6-1, the J call TRBJ2-1; tentatively, D is TRBD1 or TRBD2 (5 bases each). Germline lookup yields CDR1 MNHNS and CDR2 SASEGT. This CDR3 spans 14 amino acids. Trimming took 7 bases from V and 0 from J, leaving 10 bases between them. In DNA form, the CDR3 reads TGTGCCAGCAAAGGGACCATCTCCTACAATGAGCAGTTCTTC. Translation gives CASKGTISYNEQFF.